Each of the 22 T cell receptor beta chains below was sequenced from the same sample in a study of blood T cell repertoires in COVID-19. Clones were sequenced by immunoSEQ multiplex PCR, and TCRdb holds only the in-frame ones, with some missing. The sample includes fewer than 250,000 clones, 80% to 85% of them seen just once. Material: peripheral blood. The receptors stem from a human donor in a cohort sampled during active COVID-19.

The CDR3 here is CASSPPWGLAGMNTGELFF. In DNA form, the CDR3 reads TGTGCCAGCAGCCCTCCGTGGGGGCTAGCGGGGATGAACACCGGGGAGCTGTTTTTT. The rearrangement uses TRBV7-9 and TRBJ2-2, with 9 bases aligning to TRBD2. With 5 bases clipped from V and 1 base from J, the junction kept 14 bases outside the gene matches. CDR1 and CDR2 (germline): SEHNR, FQNEAQ (reference sequence). The CDR3 runs 19 residues.

The genes are TRBV9 and TRBJ2-7; D is possibly TRBD2 (5 bases). The CDR3 loop spans 17 amino acids. The ends were cut back, 0 bases at V and 2 bases at J, with 18 bases in the middle. Germline-derived CDR1 and CDR2 are SGDLS and YYNGEE. The CDR3 coding sequence is TGTGCCAGCAGCGTAGCTTCCGGCGGGTTGGCCCCCTACGAGCAGTACTTC. This translates into CASSVASGGLAPYEQYF.

The chain is built from TRBV11-2 and TRBJ2-1; D unresolved. The CDR3 contains 13 residues. V lost 4 bases, J lost 9 bases, and 13 bases lay in between. Germline CDR1 reads SGHAT; CDR2 reads FQNNGV. The CDR3 loop is CASSSASISEQFF. In nucleotides, the CDR3 is TGTGCCAGCAGCTCCGCTAGTATAAGTGAGCAGTTCTTC. The complete variable domain, with remaining parts taken from reference TRBV11-2 and TRBJ2-1, reads EAGVAQSPRYKIIEKRQSVAFWCNPISGHATLYWYQQILGQGPKLLIQFQNNGVVDDSQLPKDRFSAERLKGVDSTLKIQPAKLEDSAVYLCASSSASISEQFFGPGTRLTVL.

This clone showed up many times. This rearrangement joins TRBV2 to TRBJ1-1; D is ambiguous. Trimming removed 4 bases at V and 4 bases at J, with 4 bases between. Germline-derived CDR1 and CDR2 are SNHLY and FYNNEI. The CDR3 has 11 amino acids. Here the CDR3 DNA reads TGTGCCAGCAGTGGGAGCACTGAAGCTTTCTTT. Its translation is CASSGSTEAFF.

This chain connects TRBV10-1 to TRBJ1-1, with D tentatively TRBD1 (5 bases). Germline lookup yields CDR1 WNHNN and CDR2 SYGVQD (reference sequence). Trimming cost V 6 bases and J 5 bases, with 22 bases left between them. This CDR3 spans 16 amino acids. This CDR3 reads CASSPGTPGSGTEAFF. The CDR3 DNA is TGCGCCAGCAGCCCCGGGACTCCGGGCTCGGGGACTGAAGCTTTCTTT.

V gene TRBV6-6 combines with J gene TRBJ2-1, with D unresolved. CDR3 size: 12 residues. The V gene lost 0 bases and the J gene lost 7 bases, with 4 bases spanning the gap. Germline assignment: CDR1 MNHNY and CDR2 SVGAGI (reference sequence). The CDR3 DNA sequence: TGTGCCAGCAGTTACTCCGGGAATGAGCAGTTCTTC. This gives the protein CASSYSGNEQFF.

The chain is built from TRBV3-1 (or the pseudogene TRBV3-2) and TRBJ2-2; 8 nucleotides align to TRBD1. Germline V gene sequence: CDR1 LGHDT, CDR2 YNNKEL (reference sequence). V lost 6 bases and J lost 3; bases outside the gene matches: 6. The CDR3 has 15 residues. CDR3 sequence: CASRRLTGDTGELFF. CDR3 coding DNA: TGTGCCAGCAGGCGTTTGACAGGGGACACCGGGGAGCTGTTTTTT.

The rearrangement joins TRBV11-2 to TRBJ2-7; perhaps TRBD1 as D (6 bases). Germline V gene sequence: CDR1 SGHAT, CDR2 FQNNGV. The CDR3 spans 16 residues. V shed 5 bases and J shed 0 bases, with 17 bases lying between them. The DNA for the CDR3 is TGTGCCAGCAGCCCGATCTCCCGACAGGTCTCCTACGAGCAGTACTTC. It yields the protein CASSPISRQVSYEQYF. The variable domain in full, completed from reference TRBV11-2 and TRBJ2-7, reads EAGVAQSPRYKIIEKRQSVAFWCNPISGHATLYWYQQILGQGPKLLIQFQNNGVVDDSQLPKDRFSAERLKGVDSTLKIQPAKLEDSAVYLCASSPISRQVSYEQYFGPGTRLTVT.

The chain employs TRBV5-5 and TRBJ2-7; 10 bases line up with TRBD1. This CDR3 is 12 amino acids long. The germline V gene has CDR1 SGHKS and CDR2 YYEKEE (reference sequence). J lost 7 bases, V lost 5 bases, and 3 bases had no gene match. DNA for the CDR3: TGTGCCAGCAGGCGGACAGGGGGTGAGCAGTACGTC. Translating it yields CASRRTGGEQYV.

V usage is TRBV4-1 and J usage is TRBJ2-5; 7 positions match TRBD1. The CDR3 runs to 13 residues. Trimming took 4 bases from V and 2 from J; bases not matched to a gene: 1. The germline V gene has CDR1 MGHRA and CDR2 YSYEKL. DNA of the CDR3: TGCGCCAGCAGCCGACAGGGACAAGAGACCCAGTACTTC. The encoded protein is CASSRQGQETQYF.

This clone appeared a single time. This chain joins TRBV5-1 and TRBJ2-1, with D maybe TRBD2 (6 bases). This CDR3 contains 14 residues. V lost 0 bases and J lost 15, with 19 bases in between. Germline V gene sequence: CDR1 SGHRS, CDR2 YFSETQ. Here the CDR3 reads CASSLALGGINPFF. In nucleotides, the CDR3 is TGCGCCAGCAGCTTGGCTCTGGGCGGGATAAATCCGTTCTTC.

The J gene is TRBJ2-7, the V gene TRBV6-5, with 7 bases identical to TRBD2. The CDR3 has 15 amino acids. In germline, CDR1 is MNHEY, CDR2 SVGAGI. The V and J ends lost 6 bases and 4 bases, in that order; junction bases with no gene match: 12. The DNA for the CDR3 is TGTGCCAGCAGCGCGGCGCCCGGACTAGAATACGAGCAGTACGTC. It codes for CASSAAPGLEYEQYV.

The rearrangement uses TRBV19 and TRBJ2-2, with a tentative D call TRBD1 (5 bases). Germline-derived CDR1 and CDR2 are LNHDA and SQIVND (reference sequence). This CDR3 is 14 amino acids long. V lost 7 bases to trimming and J lost 6 bases, with 15 bases between them. CDR3 loop: CASKGAQSAGELFF. The DNA for the CDR3 is TGTGCCAGTAAAGGGGCTCAATCCGCCGGGGAGCTGTTTTTT.

The chain recombines TRBV24-1 with TRBJ1-2, with D maybe TRBD1 (6 bases). This CDR3 comprises 12 residues. Trimming stripped 5 bases from V and 7 bases from J, with 10 bases between. Germline V gives CDR1 KGHDR, CDR2 SFDVKD. The CDR3 DNA reads as TGTGCCACCAGTGCAAACAGGGTTGGCTACACCTTC. Amino acids: CATSANRVGYTF.

This rearrangement joins TRBV9 to TRBJ2-5; possibly TRBD2 for D (7 bases). CDR3 length: 18 residues. From germline, CDR1 is SGDLS and CDR2 YYNGEE. Trimming stripped 0 bases from V and 5 bases from J, with 23 bases between. The CDR3: CASSVGDGGLVIGETQYF. The DNA of the CDR3 is TGTGCCAGCAGCGTAGGCGACGGGGGGCTCGTTATTGGCGAGACCCAGTACTTC.

This clone was detected only a few times. The J gene is TRBJ1-5, the V gene TRBV19; 7 nucleotides agree with TRBD1. There are 14 residues in the CDR3. The trim removed 6 bases at V and 4 bases at J, leaving 6 bases unmatched. Looked up from germline, CDR1 is LNHDA and CDR2 is SQIVND (reference sequence). CDR3 sequence reads: CASSFSQGNQPQHF. The CDR3, as DNA: TGTGCCAGTAGCTTTTCACAGGGGAATCAGCCCCAGCATTTT.

V usage is TRBV10-3 and J usage is TRBJ2-3; D is possibly TRBD1 (6 bases). CDR3 length: 14 residues. Between the trimmed V and J ends, which lost 8 bases and 2 bases, there was a span of 14 bases. Germline V CDR1 and CDR2: ENHRY, SYGVKD. This chain's CDR3 is CAIGIGQNTDTQYF. The CDR3, as DNA: TGTGCCATCGGGATCGGACAGAACACAGATACGCAGTATTTT.

The J gene is TRBJ2-3, the V gene TRBV27; no reliable D call. The CDR3 extends over 13 amino acids. Trimming left V 6 bases short and J 10 bases short, with 17 bases between. The germline V gene encodes CDR1 MNHEY and CDR2 SMNVEV (reference sequence). The CDR3 spells CASSPTGGRSQYF. The CDR3 bases are TGTGCCAGCAGCCCAACCGGCGGTAGGTCGCAGTATTTT.

The chain uses TRBV4-1 and TRBJ2-5, with a weak D call TRBD2 (6 bases). CDR1 MGHRA and CDR2 YSYEKL come from the germline V gene. CDR3 size: 15 residues. V shed 1 base and J shed 0 bases, with 9 bases lying between them. CDR3 nucleotide sequence: TGCGCCAGCAGCCAAGCGGGGGTGGACCAAGAGACCCAGTACTTC. Its translation: CASSQAGVDQETQYF.

V and J are TRBV7-6 and TRBJ2-2, with 9 nucleotides matching TRBD1. This CDR3 comprises 16 residues. Trimming removed 5 bases from V and 4 bases from J; junction bases left unmatched: 8. The germline V gene encodes CDR1 SGHVS and CDR2 FNYEAQ. The CDR3 DNA reads TGTGCCAGCAGCCCACGACAGGGGGGGACCACCGGGGAGCTGTTTTTT. It is translated as CASSPRQGGTTGELFF.

This chain connects TRBV5-5 to TRBJ1-3, with 7 bases lining up with TRBD1. Losses at the gene ends were 4 bases for V and 0 bases for J; bases not matched to a gene: 7. Germline lookup yields CDR1 SGHKS and CDR2 YYEKEE (reference sequence). CDR3 length equals 16 residues. The chain's CDR3 is CASSVDRAPSGNTIYF. The CDR3 coding sequence is TGTGCCAGCAGCGTAGACAGGGCCCCCTCTGGAAACACCATATATTTT.

The V and J genes are TRBV2 and TRBJ2-2, with TRBD2 matching 8 bases. Trimming removed 6 bases from V and 2 bases from J; junction bases left unmatched: 2. The CDR3 spans 14 residues. Germline-derived CDR1 and CDR2 are SNHLY and FYNNEI. The CDR3 reads CASRTSVNTGELFF. The CDR3 DNA follows: TGTGCCAGCAGGACTAGCGTAAACACCGGGGAGCTGTTTTTT.